Listed below are T cell receptor beta chains from one sample, sequenced in a study of control samples from healthy donors and cancer patients. Sequencing was performed with immunoSEQ multiplex PCR; in TCRdb, only in-frame clones are kept and a portion is missing. The table records over 100,000 clones, 92% of them present only once. Input material: blood. The receptors shown here come from a woman in her forties or fifties in good health. The CDR3 runs from the conserved cysteine through the conserved F or W. D genes are given only for firm matches. Clone size appears in some rows only: once, few, many, or a class for an expanded clone.

j_call v_call cdr3_length clone_size d_call cdr3_aa cdr3_nt
TRBJ2-7 TRBV2 12 NA NA CASSESRQQQYF TGTGCCAGCAGTGAGTCTCGCCAACAGCAGTACTTC
TRBJ1-4 TRBV29-1 14 NA TRBD1 CSVIPQGAVEKLFF TGCAGCGTTATTCCCCAGGGGGCTGTTGAAAAACTGTTTTTT
TRBJ1-2 TRBV2 15 NA NA CASGVGPPLDHGYTF TGTGCCAGCGGAGTAGGGCCACCACTGGACCATGGCTACACCTTC
TRBJ2-1 TRBV11-3 16 NA TRBD2 CASSSRLAESYNEQFF TGTGCCAGCAGCTCCCGACTAGCGGAGAGCTACAATGAGCAGTTCTTC
TRBJ2-3 TRBV5-1 16 NA TRBD2 CASSLGAGGRIDTQYF TGCGCCAGCAGCCTCGGGGCGGGGGGGCGGATAGATACGCAGTATTTT
TRBJ1-5 TRBV28 14 NA NA CASSPLRSNQPQHF TGTGCCAGCAGCCCTTTAAGGAGCAATCAGCCCCAGCATTTT
TRBJ1-2 TRBV5-4 12 NA NA CASSFGDTGYTF TGTGCCAGCAGCTTCGGTGACACTGGCTACACCTTC
TRBJ2-4 TRBV18 17 NA NA CASSSGRGALAKNIQYF TGTGCCAGCTCATCAGGACGAGGAGCTCTAGCCAAAAACATTCAGTACTTC
TRBJ1-1 TRBV6-6 15 NA TRBD1 CASTQPDRGKTEAFF TGTGCCAGCACTCAACCGGACAGGGGTAAGACTGAAGCTTTCTTT
TRBJ1-3 TRBV5-8 15 once NA CASSLRTGVGNTIYF TGTGCCAGCAGCCTGAGGACGGGCGTAGGAAACACCATATATTTT
TRBJ1-1 TRBV12-3/TRBV12-4 13 NA NA CASTQDRHTEAFF TGTGCCAGCACCCAAGACAGACACACTGAAGCTTTCTTT
TRBJ2-1 TRBV19 15 NA TRBD1 CASSATGGVYNEQFF TGTGCCAGTAGTGCGACAGGGGGGGTCTACAATGAGCAGTTCTTC
TRBJ1-6 TRBV3-1/TRBV3-2 14 NA NA CASSQKEYNSPLHF TGTGCCAGCAGCCAGAAGGAGTATAATTCACCCCTCCACTTT
TRBJ1-5 TRBV19 19 few TRBD1 CASSISTGASGGGNQPQHF TGTGCCAGTAGTATTAGCACAGGGGCAAGCGGAGGGGGCAATCAGCCCCAGCATTTT
TRBJ1-5 TRBV6-1 15 NA NA CASSEAGQSNQPQHF TGTGCCAGCAGTGAAGCCGGCCAGTCGAATCAGCCCCAGCATTTT
TRBJ2-5 TRBV5-5 11 NA NA CASSTRETQYF TGTGCCAGCAGTACGAGGGAGACCCAGTACTTC
TRBJ2-5 TRBV5-1 12 NA NA CASSLDGRRHDF TGCGCCAGCAGCTTGGACGGGAGACGGCACGACTTC
TRBJ2-5 TRBV9 15 NA NA CASSVGGLAGETQYF TGTGCCAGCAGCGTAGGGGGTCTAGCAGGGGAGACCCAGTACTTC
TRBJ1-6 TRBV5-4 15 once TRBD1 CASSFSGGYNSPLHF TGTGCCAGCAGCTTTTCAGGGGGCTATAATTCACCCCTCCACTTT
TRBJ2-2 TRBV28 15 once NA CASRSSGRFTGELFF TGTGCCAGCAGAAGTTCCGGGAGATTCACCGGGGAGCTGTTTTTT
TRBJ2-1 TRBV19 19 once TRBD2 CASSFLLTSGRSSYNEQFF TGTGCCAGTAGTTTTCTTTTGACTAGCGGGAGGTCCTCCTACAATGAGCAGTTCTTC
TRBJ1-5 TRBV7-9 13 few NA CASSLSDNQPQHF TGTGCCAGCAGCTTATCGGACAATCAGCCCCAGCATTTT
TRBJ1-4 TRBV9 15 NA NA CASSSHGSTNEKLFF TGTGCCAGCAGCTCCCACGGTTCGACTAATGAAAAACTGTTTTTT
TRBJ1-2 TRBV2 15 NA NA CASRREALRDYGYTF TGTGCCAGCAGGAGGGAGGCGTTACGGGACTATGGCTACACCTTC
TRBJ1-3 TRBV5-1 16 NA NA CASSLGGSISGNTIYF TGCGCCAGCAGCTTGGGGGGCTCCATCTCTGGAAACACCATATATTTT
TRBJ2-3 TRBV19 14 NA NA CASSTDQPGNTQYF TGTGCCAGTAGTACGGACCAACCGGGAAATACGCAGTATTTT